What follows are 28 T cell receptor beta chains derived from one specimen sequenced in a study of Graves' ophthalmopathy and Graves' hyperthyroidism. The authors amplified TCR beta CDR3 regions from RNA transcripts. HTBI-primed RT-PCR formed the first round, and a multiplex PCR formed the second. TCRdb analysed the multiplex PCR reads with MiXCR anew, one entry per CDR3 protein. This table has approximately 380,000 distinct CDR3 sequences, roughly 20% appearing once. Sequenced material: peripheral blood. The source of these receptors is a woman in her late teens or twenties with stable Graves' hyperthyroidism.

The chain joins TRBV3-1 to TRBJ1-5, with D perhaps matching TRBD1 (5 bases). Germline V gene sequence: CDR1 LGHDT, CDR2 YNNKEL (reference sequence). The CDR3 is made up of 13 amino acids. V lost 1 base and J lost 7, with 8 bases in between. Written as DNA, the CDR3 is TGTGCCAGCAGCCAAGTTCGGGGCCAGCCCCAGCATTTT. It codes for CASSQVRGQPQHF. Together with reference TRBV3-1 and TRBJ1-5, the CDR3 gives the full variable domain: DTAVSQTPKYLVTQMGNDKSIKCEQNLGHDTMYWYKQDSKKFLKIMFSYNNKELIINETVPNRFSPKSPDKAHLNLHINSLELGDSAVYFCASSQVRGQPQHFGDGTRLSIL.

The chain employs TRBV30 and TRBJ2-5; D is ambiguous. In germline, CDR1 is GTSNPN, CDR2 SVGIG (reference sequence). The CDR3 extends over 13 amino acids. Deletions cut 0 bases from V and 5 bases from J, with 10 bases between. The chain's CDR3 is CAWSVRPAETQYF. The CDR3, as DNA: TGTGCCTGGAGTGTACGTCCCGCCGAGACCCAGTACTTC.

The genes are TRBV6-1 and TRBJ2-7, with 9 bases aligning to TRBD1. Unmatched junction bases numbered 4, after V lost 5 bases and J lost 2 bases. The V gene's germline CDR1 is MNHNS and CDR2 SASEGT. CDR3 length: 14 residues. CDR3 nucleotides: TGTGCCAGCAGTCAGGGACAGGGTCCCTACGAGCAGTACTTC. Protein: CASSQGQGPYEQYF.

This chain links TRBV18 with TRBJ1-5, with TRBD1 as a possible D gene (6 bases). This CDR3 comprises 17 residues. Germline CDR1 and CDR2: KGHSH and LQKENI. Trimming left V 2 bases short and J 0 bases short, with 14 bases between. The CDR3 nucleotides are TGTGCCAGCTCACCAGGACAGAGTCAATATAGCAATCAGCCCCAGCATTTT. The encoded protein is CASSPGQSQYSNQPQHF.

This clonotype was observed at least ten times. V is TRBV28 and J is TRBJ1-5, with D maybe TRBD1 (6 bases). Deletions cut 1 base from V and 3 bases from J, with 10 bases between. CDR3 length: 15 amino acids. From germline, CDR1 is MDHEN and CDR2 SYDVKM. The CDR3, as DNA: TGTGCCAGCAGTTTATCGACAGGCCCCAATCAGCCCCAGCATTTT. This codes for CASSLSTGPNQPQHF. The full variable domain, rest sourced from reference TRBV28 and TRBJ1-5, is DVKVTQSSRYLVKRTGEKVFLECVQDMDHENMFWYRQDPGLGLRLIYFSYDVKMKEKGDIPEGYSVSREKKERFSLILESASTNQTSMYLCASSLSTGPNQPQHFGDGTRLSIL.

This clonotype has ten or more counts. This chain links TRBV29-1 with TRBJ2-5; 9 nucleotides line up with TRBD1. The CDR3 length is 12 residues. CDR1 SQVTM and CDR2 ANQGSEA come from the germline V gene. Losses at the gene ends were 6 bases for V and 5 bases for J; bases not matched to a gene: 4. The CDR3 sequence: CSVIQGAETQYF. The CDR3 nucleotides are TGCAGCGTCATACAGGGGGCTGAGACCCAGTACTTC. Filled out from reference TRBV29-1 and TRBJ2-5, the complete variable domain reads SAVISQKPSRDICQRGTSLTIQCQVDSQVTMMFWYRQQPGQSLTLIATANQGSEATYESGFVIDKFPISRPNLTFSTLTVSNMSPEDSSIYLCSVIQGAETQYFGPGTRLLVL.

This clonotype has a count of ten or more. This chain connects TRBV20-1 to TRBJ1-1; D may be TRBD1 (5 bases). This CDR3 comprises 14 residues. Looked up from germline, CDR1 is DFQATT and CDR2 is SNEGSKA (reference sequence). V lost 0 bases to trimming and J lost 6 bases, with 14 bases between them. CDR3 in DNA: TGCAGTGCTAGAGATCATGGGGGAAGGGCTGAAGCTTTCTTT. Translated, it gives CSARDHGGRAEAFF.

This clonotype showed up many times. This sequence joins TRBV2 and TRBJ2-1; D perhaps matches TRBD2 (5 bases). V shed 5 bases and J shed 7 bases, with 12 bases lying between them. There are 13 residues in the CDR3. CDR1 SNHLY and CDR2 FYNNEI come from the germline V gene. The CDR3 here is CASSWWEWNEQFF. Written as DNA, the CDR3 is TGTGCCAGCAGTTGGTGGGAGTGGAATGAGCAGTTCTTC.

This clonotype was counted at least ten times. V is TRBV18 and J is TRBJ1-2; maybe TRBD1 (5 bases). This CDR3 is built from 15 residues. V lost 0 bases and J 2 bases, leaving 10 bases between the germline ends. Germline V gene lookup returns CDR1 KGHSH and CDR2 LQKENI. The chain's CDR3 is CASSPPSGLNYGYTF. CDR3 DNA: TGTGCCAGCTCACCACCTTCAGGGCTGAACTATGGCTACACCTTC.

This clonotype was observed many times. This sequence joins TRBV19 and TRBJ2-4; 12 nucleotides align to TRBD2. Germline assignment: CDR1 LNHDA and CDR2 SQIVND (reference sequence). Unmatched junction bases numbered 3, after V lost 3 bases and J lost 0 bases. CDR3 size: 17 residues. The CDR3 region has the DNA TGTGCCAGTAGTATGTGGACTAGCGGGAAAGCCAAAAACATTCAGTACTTC. Residues: CASSMWTSGKAKNIQYF.

This clonotype was seen at least ten times. This chain connects TRBV12-3 or TRBV12-4 to TRBJ2-7; 9 nucleotides align to TRBD2. This CDR3 has 15 residues. Unmatched junction bases numbered 6, after V lost 0 bases and J lost 6 bases. The CDR3 DNA reads as TGTGCCAGCAGTTTAGCGATTAGCGGGAGAACCGAGCAGTACTTC. It translates to CASSLAISGRTEQYF.

This clonotype was detected many times. The rearrangement joins TRBV28 to TRBJ1-5; D remains unclear. The germline V gene encodes CDR1 MDHEN and CDR2 SYDVKM. V gave up 7 bases and J gave up 2 bases, with 15 bases separating them. This CDR3 has 15 residues. CDR3 in DNA: TGTGCCAGCACCCCCGGGGTGAGGGGCAATCAGCCCCAGCATTTT. It encodes CASTPGVRGNQPQHF.

This clonotype was seen ten or more times. This chain connects TRBV11-2 to TRBJ1-3; D perhaps matches TRBD1 (5 bases). Trimming left V 0 bases short and J 1 base short, with 10 bases between. CDR1 and CDR2 (germline): SGHAT, FQNNGV. The CDR3 is 16 residues long. The CDR3 DNA reads TGTGCCAGCAGCTTAGATTCGGGGGATTCTGGAAACACCATATATTTT. It yields the protein CASSLDSGDSGNTIYF.

Many counts were recorded for this clonotype. The genes are TRBV7-2 and TRBJ1-5, with a tentative D call TRBD1 (6 bases). The germline V gene encodes CDR1 SGHTA and CDR2 FQGNSA. The CDR3 contains 14 residues. Trimming removed 4 bases from V and 3 bases from J, with 10 bases in between. CDR3 region: CASSSRTDNQPQHF. CDR3 nucleotides: TGTGCCAGCAGCTCTCGGACAGACAATCAGCCCCAGCATTTT.

This clonotype was seen repeatedly, ten times or more. This rearrangement joins TRBV20-1 to TRBJ1-1; D uncertain. Germline loops: CDR1 DFQATT, CDR2 SNEGSKA (reference sequence). V was clipped by 6 bases and J by 6 bases, with 14 bases between them. CDR3 size: 12 residues. The CDR3 here is CSAPDEASEAFF. The CDR3, as DNA: TGCAGTGCACCAGACGAGGCCTCTGAAGCTTTCTTT.

In its sample, this clonotype was seen many times. The chain couples TRBV28 to TRBJ1-2; a possible D gene is TRBD1 (5 bases). In germline, CDR1 is MDHEN, CDR2 SYDVKM. Deletions cut 5 bases from V and 7 bases from J, with 11 bases between. This CDR3 comprises 12 residues. DNA for the CDR3: TGTGCCAGCAGTATAGGGGTAGTTGGCTACACCTTC. This translates into CASSIGVVGYTF.

This clonotype has at least ten counts. This sequence joins TRBV20-1 and TRBJ2-5; the match to TRBD1 covers 9 bases. CDR1 and CDR2 from the germline V gene are DFQATT and SNEGSKA (reference sequence). V trimming: 3 bases; J trimming: 4 bases; junction bases outside the gene matches: 12. The CDR3 has 16 residues. CDR3 nucleotides: TGCAGTGCTAGGGGCCAAGGGACAGGGACAAGAGAGACCCAGTACTTC. Its translation is CSARGQGTGTRETQYF.

The chain combines TRBV12-3 or TRBV12-4 with TRBJ2-4, with D tentatively TRBD2 (5 bases). This CDR3 spans 15 amino acids. The V end was cut by 3 bases, the J end by 3 bases, with 12 bases between. The CDR3 DNA reads as TGTGCCAGCAGTTTGGTCCAGCGGAGCAAAAACATTCAGTACTTC. It encodes CASSLVQRSKNIQYF.

This clonotype was detected many times. The chain carries TRBV7-2 and TRBJ2-7; D not resolved. CDR3 length equals 13 residues. V was shortened by 2 bases and J by 4 bases, with 9 bases between the two germline ends. Germline CDR1 reads SGHTA; CDR2 reads FQGNSA. CDR3: CASSLLSYYEQYF. The CDR3 DNA sequence: TGTGCCAGCAGCTTACTCTCCTATTACGAGCAGTACTTC. The whole variable domain, remainder taken from reference TRBV7-2 and TRBJ2-7, is GAGVSQSPSNKVTEKGKDVELRCDPISGHTALYWYRQSLGQGLEFLIYFQGNSAPDKSGLPSDRFSAERTGGSVSTLTIQRTQQEDSAVYLCASSLLSYYEQYFGPGTRLTVT.

This clonotype has a handful of counts. The chain carries TRBV7-9 and TRBJ1-3; the D is unclear. Deletions cut 6 bases from V and 3 bases from J, with 15 bases between. This CDR3 is built from 15 residues. CDR1 is SEHNR, CDR2 FQNEAQ, per germline (reference sequence). Written as DNA, the CDR3 is TGTGCCAGCAGGAAAGGGAACGTGGGTGGAAACACCATATATTTT. It codes for CASRKGNVGGNTIYF.

As concerns this clonotype: One end of the junction is discordant with germline, which a read error may explain. The chain links TRBV25-1 to TRBJ1-5, with D perhaps TRBD1 (6 bases). Germline values: CDR1 MGHDK, CDR2 SYGVNS. CDR3 size: 13 residues. CDR3 sequence: CASGDMGTQPQHF. The CDR3 nucleotides read TGTGCCAGCGGGGACATGGGGACACAGCCTCAGCATTTT. Full variable domain (remainder filled in from reference TRBV25-1 and TRBJ1-5): EADIYQTPRYLVIGTGKKITLECSQTMGHDKMYWYQQDPGMELHLIHYSYGVNSTEKGDLSSESTVSRIRTEHFPLTLESARPSHTSQYLCASGDMGTQPQHFGDGTRLSIL.

This clonotype was seen a few times. The V and J genes are TRBV20-1 and TRBJ2-7; TRBD1 might be the D (5 bases). V lost 0 bases and J 0 bases, leaving 9 bases between the germline ends. This CDR3 is 14 amino acids long. CDR1 and CDR2 (germline): DFQATT, SNEGSKA (reference sequence). This chain's CDR3 is CSARDKGPSYEQYF. CDR3 in DNA: TGCAGTGCTAGAGATAAGGGGCCCTCCTACGAGCAGTACTTC.

This chain connects TRBV3-1 to TRBJ1-5, with D unclear. V shed 1 base and J shed 7 bases, with 17 bases lying between them. The CDR3 runs to 16 residues. In germline, CDR1 is LGHDT, CDR2 YNNKEL (reference sequence). The CDR3 DNA reads TGTGCCAGCAGCCAAGCCCCCAGAATGGTAGAACAGCCCCAGCATTTT. Its protein is CASSQAPRMVEQPQHF.

This clonotype was counted at least ten times. This sequence joins TRBV11-2 and TRBJ2-7; TRBD2 matches at 10 bases. The germline V gene has CDR1 SGHAT and CDR2 FQNNGV. V was pared by 4 bases and J by 0 bases, with 6 bases of the junction left unmatched. The CDR3 length is 16 residues. The DNA for the CDR3 is TGTGCCAGCAGCTCCCGTTCTAGCGGGAGCTCCTACGAGCAGTACTTC. Translating gives CASSSRSSGSSYEQYF.

This clonotype was picked up a small number of times. V gene TRBV30 combines with J gene TRBJ1-2; the match to TRBD1 covers 7 bases. With V trimmed by 3 bases and J by 6 bases, 7 bases remained unmatched. CDR1 is GTSNPN and CDR2 is SVGIG in the germline V gene (reference sequence). CDR3 length: 13 residues. As DNA, the CDR3 is TGTGCCTGGAGCGAGGGACAGCTGGATGGCTACACCTTC. It specifies CAWSEGQLDGYTF. Variable domain in full (rest from reference TRBV30 and TRBJ1-2): SQTIHQWPATLVQPVGSPLSLECTVEGTSNPNLYWYRQAAGRGLQLLFYSVGIGQISSEVPQNLSASRPQDRQFILSSKKLLLSDSGFYLCAWSEGQLDGYTFGSGTRLTVV.

This clonotype was counted only a few times. This chain links TRBV30 with TRBJ1-1, with no clear D. The ends were cut back, 0 bases at V and 0 bases at J, with 8 bases in the middle. CDR1 is GTSNPN, CDR2 SVGIG, per germline (reference sequence). The CDR3 is 14 residues long. CDR3 DNA sequence: TGTGCCTGGAGTGTGGGCGGAATGAACACTGAAGCTTTCTTT. Translating gives CAWSVGGMNTEAFF.

This clonotype was found many times. The chain employs TRBV7-2 and TRBJ2-5; no reliable D call. There are 16 residues in the CDR3. Germline CDR1 and CDR2: SGHTA and FQGNSA. V was pared by 2 bases and J by 4 bases, with 17 bases between. The CDR3 loop reads CASSLRGGPRVETQYF. CDR3 DNA sequence: TGTGCCAGCAGCTTAAGAGGCGGCCCTAGGGTAGAGACCCAGTACTTC.

Only a few counts were recorded for this clonotype. The chain uses TRBV3-1 and TRBJ2-7; no firm D call. Trimming removed 1 base from V and 0 bases from J, with 10 bases in between. CDR1 and CDR2 (germline): LGHDT, YNNKEL (reference sequence). The CDR3 spans 15 residues. CDR3: CASSQVRTGSYEQYF. The CDR3 bases are TGTGCCAGCAGCCAAGTTAGGACCGGCTCCTACGAGCAGTACTTC.